Listed here are 3 T cell receptor beta chains from one sample, sequenced in a study of blood T cell repertoires in COVID-19. TCRdb's table, derived via immunoSEQ multiplex PCR, lists solely in-frame clones and lacks some. This sample has 470,000 or so clones, with approximately 85% found just once. Sequences were obtained from peripheral blood. The receptor source for this set is a human donor in a cohort sampled during active COVID-19.

The rearrangement uses TRBV5-8 and TRBJ1-1, with D perhaps matching TRBD1 (5 bases). This CDR3 is built from 15 residues. The germline V gene has CDR1 SGHTS and CDR2 YDEGEE. The V and J ends lost 4 bases and 0 bases respectively, with 13 bases between them. The CDR3 DNA sequence: TGTGCCAGCAGCCCCAGGGTATCTATGAACACTGAAGCTTTCTTT. Protein: CASSPRVSMNTEAFF.

This chain uses TRBV24-1 with TRBJ1-2; 7 nucleotides agree with TRBD1. The germline V gene has CDR1 KGHDR and CDR2 SFDVKD. The CDR3 length is 15 residues. The ends lost 7 bases at V and 4 bases at J; junction bases unmatched: 11. In DNA form, the CDR3 reads TGTGCCACCAGCGCCGGACAGGAGGGTCCCTATGGCTACACCTTC. Translated: CATSAGQEGPYGYTF.

V usage is TRBV19 and J usage is TRBJ2-3; TRBD2 aligns across 9 bases. Trimming at V came to 7 bases and at J to 6 bases, leaving 17 bases not matched to a gene. The CDR3 runs 17 residues. CDR1 and CDR2 (germline): LNHDA, SQIVND (reference sequence). The CDR3 reads CASTSGREGYIPDTQYF. The CDR3 DNA is TGTGCCAGTACCTCAGGGCGGGAGGGCTACATTCCCGATACGCAGTATTTT.